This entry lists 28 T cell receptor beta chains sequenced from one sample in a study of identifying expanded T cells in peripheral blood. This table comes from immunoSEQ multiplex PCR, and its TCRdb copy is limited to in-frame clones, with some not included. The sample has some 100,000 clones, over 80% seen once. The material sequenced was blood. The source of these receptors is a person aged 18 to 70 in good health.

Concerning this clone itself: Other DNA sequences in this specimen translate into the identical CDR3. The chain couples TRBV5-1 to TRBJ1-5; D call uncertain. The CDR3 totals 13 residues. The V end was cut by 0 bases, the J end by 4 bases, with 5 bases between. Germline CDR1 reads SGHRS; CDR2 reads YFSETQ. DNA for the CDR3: TGCGCCAGCAGCTTGGAGCTAAATCAGCCCCAGCATTTT. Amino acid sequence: CASSLELNQPQHF.

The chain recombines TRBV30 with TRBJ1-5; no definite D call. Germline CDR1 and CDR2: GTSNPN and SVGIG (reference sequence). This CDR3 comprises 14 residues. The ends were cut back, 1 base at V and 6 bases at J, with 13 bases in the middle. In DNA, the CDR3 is TGTGCCTGGAGTGCGACCCGGGGAGTTCAGCCCCAGCATTTT. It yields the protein CAWSATRGVQPQHF.

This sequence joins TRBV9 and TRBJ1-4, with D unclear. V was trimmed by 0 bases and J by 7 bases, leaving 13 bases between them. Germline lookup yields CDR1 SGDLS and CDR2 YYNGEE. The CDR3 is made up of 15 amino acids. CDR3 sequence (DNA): TGTGCCAGCAGCGTAGCCGGAGGCGGGGTTGAAAAACTGTTTTTT. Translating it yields CASSVAGGGVEKLFF. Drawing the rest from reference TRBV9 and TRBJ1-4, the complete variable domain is DSGVTQTPKHLITATGQRVTLRCSPRSGDLSVYWYQQSLDQGLQFLIQYYNGEERAKGNILERFSAQQFPDLHSELNLSSLELGDSALYFCASSVAGGGVEKLFFGSGTQLSVL.

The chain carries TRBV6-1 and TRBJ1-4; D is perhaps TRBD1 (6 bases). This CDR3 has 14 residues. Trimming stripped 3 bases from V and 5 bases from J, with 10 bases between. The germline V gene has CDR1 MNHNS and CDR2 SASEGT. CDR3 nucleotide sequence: TGTGCCAGCAGTGACGGGCAGGGGAATGAAAAACTGTTTTTT. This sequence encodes CASSDGQGNEKLFF.

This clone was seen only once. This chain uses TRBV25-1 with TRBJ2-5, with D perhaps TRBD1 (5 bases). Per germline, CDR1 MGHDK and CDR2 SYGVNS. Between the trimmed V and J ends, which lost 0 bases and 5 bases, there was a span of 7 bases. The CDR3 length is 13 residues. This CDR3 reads CASSEYKGETQYF. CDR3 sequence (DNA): TGTGCCAGCAGTGAATACAAGGGGGAGACCCAGTACTTC.

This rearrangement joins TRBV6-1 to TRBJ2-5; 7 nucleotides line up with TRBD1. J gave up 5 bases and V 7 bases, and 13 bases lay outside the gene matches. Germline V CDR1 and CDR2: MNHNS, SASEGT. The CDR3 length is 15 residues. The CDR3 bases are TGTGCCAGCAACCCAACAGGGGTCAGGGGGGAGACCCAGTACTTC. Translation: CASNPTGVRGETQYF.

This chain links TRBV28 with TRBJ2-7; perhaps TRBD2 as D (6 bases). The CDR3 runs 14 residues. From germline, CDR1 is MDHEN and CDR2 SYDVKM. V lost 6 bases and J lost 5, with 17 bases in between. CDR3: CASSLGRPSDEQYF. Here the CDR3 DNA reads TGTGCCAGCAGCTTAGGACGGCCTAGCGACGAGCAGTACTTC.

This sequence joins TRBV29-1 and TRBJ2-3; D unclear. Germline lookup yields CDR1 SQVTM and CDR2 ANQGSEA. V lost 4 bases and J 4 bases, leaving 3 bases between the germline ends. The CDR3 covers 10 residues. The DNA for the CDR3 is TGCAGCGTTGCCCCAGATACGCAGTATTTT. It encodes CSVAPDTQYF.

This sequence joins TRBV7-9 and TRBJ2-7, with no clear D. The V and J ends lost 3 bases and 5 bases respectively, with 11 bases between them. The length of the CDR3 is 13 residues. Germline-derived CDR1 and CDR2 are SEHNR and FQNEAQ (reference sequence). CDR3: CASSFGPVNEQYF. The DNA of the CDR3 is TGTGCCAGCAGCTTCGGACCGGTCAACGAGCAGTACTTC. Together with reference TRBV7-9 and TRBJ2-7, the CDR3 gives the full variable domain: DTGVSQNPRHKITKRGQNVTFRCDPISEHNRLYWYRQTLGQGPEFLTYFQNEAQLEKSRLLSDRFSAERPKGSFSTLEIQRTEQGDSAMYLCASSFGPVNEQYFGPGTRLTVT.

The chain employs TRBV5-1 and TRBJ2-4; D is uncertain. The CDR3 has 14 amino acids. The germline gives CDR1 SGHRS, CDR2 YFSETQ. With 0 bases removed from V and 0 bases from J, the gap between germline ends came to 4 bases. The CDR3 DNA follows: TGCGCCAGCAGCTTGGAGCTAGCCAAAAACATTCAGTACTTC. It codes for CASSLELAKNIQYF.

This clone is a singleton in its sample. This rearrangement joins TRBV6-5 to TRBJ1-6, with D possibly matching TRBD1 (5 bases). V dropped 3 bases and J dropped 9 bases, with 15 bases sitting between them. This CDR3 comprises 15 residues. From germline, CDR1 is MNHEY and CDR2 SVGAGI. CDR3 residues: CASSYRGTDGSPLHF. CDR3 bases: TGTGCCAGCAGTTATAGGGGAACTGATGGTTCACCCCTCCACTTT.

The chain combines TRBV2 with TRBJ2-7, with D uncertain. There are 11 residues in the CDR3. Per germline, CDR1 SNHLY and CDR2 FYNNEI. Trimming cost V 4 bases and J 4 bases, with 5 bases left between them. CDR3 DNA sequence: TGTGCCAGCAGTGTCCAGTACGAGCAGTACTTC. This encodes CASSVQYEQYF.

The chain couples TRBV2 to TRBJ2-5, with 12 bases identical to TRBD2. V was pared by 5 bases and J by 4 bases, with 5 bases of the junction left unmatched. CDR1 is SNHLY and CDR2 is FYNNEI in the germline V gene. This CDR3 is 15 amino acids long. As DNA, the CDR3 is TGTGCCAGCAGTACCCTAGCGGGGGGGCCAGAGACCCAGTACTTC. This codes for CASSTLAGGPETQYF.

CDR3 DNA: TGTGCCAGCAGCTCTATTTGGGTCTGTGCCGGGGAGCTGTTTTTT. Translated: CASSSIWVCAGELFF. The chain uses TRBV5-5 and TRBJ2-2; D unresolved. This CDR3 is 15 amino acids long. V lost 3 bases and J 6 bases, leaving 15 bases between the germline ends. From germline, CDR1 is SGHKS and CDR2 YYEKEE (reference sequence). The variable domain in full, with the rest retrieved from reference TRBV5-5 and TRBJ2-2, is DAGVTQSPTHLIKTRGQQVTLRCSPISGHKSVSWYQQVLGQGPQFIFQYYEKEERGRGNFPDRFSARQFPNYSSELNVNALLLGDSALYLCASSSIWVCAGELFFGEGSRLTVL.

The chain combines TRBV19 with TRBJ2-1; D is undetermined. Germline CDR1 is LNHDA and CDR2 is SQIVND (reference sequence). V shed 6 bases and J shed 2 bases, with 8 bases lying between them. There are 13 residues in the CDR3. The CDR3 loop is CASRRSTYNEQFF. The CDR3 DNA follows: TGTGCCAGTAGACGGTCCACCTACAATGAGCAGTTCTTC.

The CDR3 DNA sequence: TGTGCCAGAAAAACTACGGTGGCTAACTATGGCTACACCTTC. Its protein is CARKTTVANYGYTF. V and J are TRBV21-1 and TRBJ1-2. TRBV21-1 is assigned pseudogene status. There are 14 residues in the CDR3.

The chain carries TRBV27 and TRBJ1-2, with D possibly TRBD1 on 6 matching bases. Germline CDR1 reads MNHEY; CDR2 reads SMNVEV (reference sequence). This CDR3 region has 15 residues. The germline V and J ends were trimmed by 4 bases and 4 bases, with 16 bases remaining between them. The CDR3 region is CASSSTTGIGYGYTF. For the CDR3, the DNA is TGTGCCAGCAGTTCAACTACAGGGATCGGCTATGGCTACACCTTC.

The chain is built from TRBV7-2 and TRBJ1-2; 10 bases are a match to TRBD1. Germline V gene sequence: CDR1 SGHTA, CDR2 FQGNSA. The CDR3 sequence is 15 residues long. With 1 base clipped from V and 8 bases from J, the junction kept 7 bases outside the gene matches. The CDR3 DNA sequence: TGTGCCAGCAGCTTAGGTCGGGGACAGGGGCCCGGCTACACCTTC. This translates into CASSLGRGQGPGYTF.

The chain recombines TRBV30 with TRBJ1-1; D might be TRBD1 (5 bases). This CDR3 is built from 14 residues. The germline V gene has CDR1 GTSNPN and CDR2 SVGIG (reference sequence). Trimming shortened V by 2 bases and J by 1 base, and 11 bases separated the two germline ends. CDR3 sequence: CAWSLGPKNTEAFF. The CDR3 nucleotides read TGTGCCTGGAGTCTGGGACCTAAGAACACTGAAGCTTTCTTT. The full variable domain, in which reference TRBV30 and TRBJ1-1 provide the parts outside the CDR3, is SQTIHQWPATLVQPVGSPLSLECTVEGTSNPNLYWYRQAAGRGLQLLFYSVGIGQISSEVPQNLSASRPQDRQFILSSKKLLLSDSGFYLCAWSLGPKNTEAFFGQGTRLTVV.

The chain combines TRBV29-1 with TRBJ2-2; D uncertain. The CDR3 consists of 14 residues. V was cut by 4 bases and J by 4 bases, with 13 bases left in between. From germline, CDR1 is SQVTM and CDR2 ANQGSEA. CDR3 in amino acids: CSVARGSATGELFF. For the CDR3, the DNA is TGCAGCGTTGCTCGAGGTTCGGCCACCGGGGAGCTGTTTTTT.

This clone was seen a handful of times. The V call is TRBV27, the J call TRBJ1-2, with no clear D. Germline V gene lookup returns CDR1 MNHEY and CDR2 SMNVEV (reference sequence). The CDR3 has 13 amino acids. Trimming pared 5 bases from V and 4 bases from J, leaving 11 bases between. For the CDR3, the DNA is TGTGCCAGCAGTCATCAGGTGTTCTATGGCTACACCTTC. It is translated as CASSHQVFYGYTF.

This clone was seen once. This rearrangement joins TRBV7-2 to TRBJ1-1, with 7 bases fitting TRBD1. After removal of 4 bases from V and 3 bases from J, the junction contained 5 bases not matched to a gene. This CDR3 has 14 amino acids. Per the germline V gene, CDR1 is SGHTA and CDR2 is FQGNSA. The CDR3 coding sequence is TGTGCCAGCAGCTCGCCGACAGGGCACACTGAAGCTTTCTTT. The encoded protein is CASSSPTGHTEAFF.

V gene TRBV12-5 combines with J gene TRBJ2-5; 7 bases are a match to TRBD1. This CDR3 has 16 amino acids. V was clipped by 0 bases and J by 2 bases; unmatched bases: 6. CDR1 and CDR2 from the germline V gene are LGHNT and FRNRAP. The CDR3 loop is CASGLVTVRGQETQYF. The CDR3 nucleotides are TGTGCTAGTGGTTTGGTAACCGTCAGGGGGCAAGAGACCCAGTACTTC. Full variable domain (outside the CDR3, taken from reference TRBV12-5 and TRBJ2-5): DARVTQTPRHKVTEMGQEVTMRCQPILGHNTVFWYRQTMMQGLELLAYFRNRAPLDDSGMPKDRFSAEMPDATLATLKIQPSEPRDSAVYFCASGLVTVRGQETQYFGPGTRLLVL.

CDR3 loop: CASSDSGTAHEAFF. The CDR3 nucleotides read TGTGCCAGCAGCGACTCCGGGACAGCGCATGAAGCTTTCTTT. V and J are TRBV5-5 and TRBJ1-1; 7 bases agree with TRBD1. Germline CDR1 is SGHKS and CDR2 is YYEKEE (reference sequence). The CDR3 has 14 amino acids. V lost 4 bases and J lost 7; bases outside the gene matches: 10. Supplemented by reference TRBV5-5 and TRBJ1-1, the full variable domain reads DAGVTQSPTHLIKTRGQQVTLRCSPISGHKSVSWYQQVLGQGPQFIFQYYEKEERGRGNFPDRFSARQFPNYSSELNVNALLLGDSALYLCASSDSGTAHEAFFGQGTRLTVV.

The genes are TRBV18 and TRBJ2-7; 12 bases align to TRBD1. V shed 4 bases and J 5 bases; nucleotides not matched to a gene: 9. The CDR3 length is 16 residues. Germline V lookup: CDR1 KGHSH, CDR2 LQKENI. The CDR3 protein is CASSHLGQGAGNEQYF. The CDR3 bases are TGTGCCAGCTCACACCTGGGACAGGGGGCGGGAAACGAGCAGTACTTC.

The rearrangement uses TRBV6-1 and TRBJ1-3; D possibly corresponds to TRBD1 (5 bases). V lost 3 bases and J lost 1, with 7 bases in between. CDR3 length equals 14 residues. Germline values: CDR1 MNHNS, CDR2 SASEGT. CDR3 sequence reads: CASSDGTSGNTIYF. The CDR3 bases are TGTGCCAGCAGTGATGGGACTTCTGGAAACACCATATATTTT.

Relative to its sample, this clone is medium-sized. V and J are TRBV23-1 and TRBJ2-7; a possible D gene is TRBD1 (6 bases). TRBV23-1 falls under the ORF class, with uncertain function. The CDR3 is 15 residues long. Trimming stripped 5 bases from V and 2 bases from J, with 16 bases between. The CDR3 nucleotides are TGCGCCAGCAGTTCGAGGCCCGCAGGGGCCTACGAGCAGTACTTC. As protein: CASSSRPAGAYEQYF.

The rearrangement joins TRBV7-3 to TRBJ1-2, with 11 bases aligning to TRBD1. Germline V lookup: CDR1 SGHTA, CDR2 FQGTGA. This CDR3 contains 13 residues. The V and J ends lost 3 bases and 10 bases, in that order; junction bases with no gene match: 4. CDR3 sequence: CASSFRDRGNYTF. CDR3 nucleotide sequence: TGTGCCAGCAGCTTCCGGGACAGGGGGAACTACACCTTC.